A single TCR beta chain is shown here with its context. Its antigen is still unknown. The sample is drawn from a study of cytomegalovirus exposure and HLA in healthy donors. Broader study findings: A later analysis reportedly found that, within productive TCRs, an Asian-associated ancestry cluster had fewer N-insertions than the mean observed across the roughly 670 donors. In an earlier analysis, about 87% or about 30%: the productive usage of most TCR beta V segments. A later analysis found common viral pathogens apparently linked to several of the most significant clusters.

PCR employed 60 Vbeta and 13 Jbeta primers. The data were produced by immunoSEQ multiplex PCR, yet TCRdb's version contains in-frame clones alone and is incomplete. There are 300,000 or so clones in the sample; approximately 84% occur only once, and 1.5% to 2.5% lies in the top ten. The V gene's germline CDR1 is LNHNV and CDR2 YYDKDF (reference sequence). The V gene end was trimmed by 4 bases and the J gene end by 4 bases; junction bases not matched to a gene: 12. This CDR3 is 18 amino acids long. The sequencing sample was made of PBMCs. The chain recombines TRBV15 with TRBJ2-3; 12 bases agree with TRBD2. This TCR was sampled from a woman between 40 and 50 years old in good health and CMV-seropositive. CDR3 sequence: CATSTPSGRALGADTQYF. CDR3 DNA: TGTGCCACCAGCACTCCTAGCGGGAGGGCCCTCGGCGCAGATACGCAGTATTTT.